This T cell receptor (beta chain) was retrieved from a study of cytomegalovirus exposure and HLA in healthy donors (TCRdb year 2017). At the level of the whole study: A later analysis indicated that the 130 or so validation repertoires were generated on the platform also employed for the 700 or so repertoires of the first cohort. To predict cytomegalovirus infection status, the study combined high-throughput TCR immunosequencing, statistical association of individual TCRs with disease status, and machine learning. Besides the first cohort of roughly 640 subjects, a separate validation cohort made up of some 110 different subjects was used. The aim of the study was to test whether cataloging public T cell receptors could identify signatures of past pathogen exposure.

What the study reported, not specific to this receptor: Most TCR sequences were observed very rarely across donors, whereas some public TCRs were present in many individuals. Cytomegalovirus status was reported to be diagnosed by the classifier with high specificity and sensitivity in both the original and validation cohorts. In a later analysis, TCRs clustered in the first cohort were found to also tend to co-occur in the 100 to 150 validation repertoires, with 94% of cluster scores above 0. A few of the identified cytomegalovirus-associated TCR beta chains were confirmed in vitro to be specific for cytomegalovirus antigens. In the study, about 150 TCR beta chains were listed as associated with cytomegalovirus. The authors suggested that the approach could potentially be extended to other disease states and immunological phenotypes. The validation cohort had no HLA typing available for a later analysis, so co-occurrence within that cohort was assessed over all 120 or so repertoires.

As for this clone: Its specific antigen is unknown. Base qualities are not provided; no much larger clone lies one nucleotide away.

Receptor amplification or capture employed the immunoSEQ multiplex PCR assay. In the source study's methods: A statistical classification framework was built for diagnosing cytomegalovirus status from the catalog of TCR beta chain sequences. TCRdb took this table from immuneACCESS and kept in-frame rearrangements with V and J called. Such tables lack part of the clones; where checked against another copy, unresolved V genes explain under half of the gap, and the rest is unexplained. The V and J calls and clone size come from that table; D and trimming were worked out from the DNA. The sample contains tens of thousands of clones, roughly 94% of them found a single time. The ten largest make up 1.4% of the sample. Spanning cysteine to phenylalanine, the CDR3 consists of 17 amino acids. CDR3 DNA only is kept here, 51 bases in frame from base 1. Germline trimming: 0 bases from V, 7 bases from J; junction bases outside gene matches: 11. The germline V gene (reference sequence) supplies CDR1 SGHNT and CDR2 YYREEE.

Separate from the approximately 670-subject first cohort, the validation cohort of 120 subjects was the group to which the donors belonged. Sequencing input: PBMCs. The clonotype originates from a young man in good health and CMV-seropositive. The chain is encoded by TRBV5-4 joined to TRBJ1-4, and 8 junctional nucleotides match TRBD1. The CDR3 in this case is CASSLGGQGSSGEKLFF. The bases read TGTGCCAGCAGCTTGGGCGGACAGGGTTCAAGCGGTGAAAAACTGTTTTTT.